The 5 T cell receptor beta chains listed next were all sequenced from one sample in a study of a mutant IDH1 vaccine in newly diagnosed glioma. The sample's time point: baseline, week 1 (first vaccination visit). The treatment here: pre-vaccination baseline after standard-of-care therapy. Using immunoSEQ multiplex PCR, the repertoire was profiled, and TCRdb retains in-frame clones only, with some absent. The data hold tens of thousands of clones, with 75% to 95% observed a single time. Sequencing was performed on PBMCs, taken from a glioma patient treated with radiotherapy, temozolomide or both. The receptor source for this set is a man aged 50 to 59 with glioma.

This clone was recorded once. The J gene is TRBJ2-1, the V gene TRBV4-1, with a tentative D call TRBD1 (5 bases). Trimming took off 3 bases at V and 3 bases at J, with 9 bases between the two ends. The CDR3 has 14 residues. Germline V CDR1 and CDR2: MGHRA, YSYEKL. The CDR3 protein is CASSQLQGYNEQFF. The CDR3 DNA is TGCGCCAGCAGCCAGTTGCAGGGCTACAATGAGCAGTTCTTC.

The genes are TRBV19 and TRBJ1-5, with 9 bases aligning to TRBD1. V shed 6 bases, J shed 0 bases, and the junction held 9 bases outside the gene matches. The length of the CDR3 is 17 residues. The germline V gene has CDR1 LNHDA and CDR2 SQIVND (reference sequence). This chain's CDR3 is CASSSDRGSYSNQPQHF. CDR3 in DNA: TGTGCCAGTAGCTCGGACAGGGGATCATATAGCAATCAGCCCCAGCATTTT.

V usage is TRBV7-9 and J usage is TRBJ2-7; D gene unclear. The CDR3 runs 14 residues. Germline CDR1 SEHNR, CDR2 FQNEAQ (reference sequence). V dropped 7 bases and J dropped 2 bases, with 15 bases sitting between them. CDR3 sequence reads: CASISTGSPYEQYF. The CDR3 DNA follows: TGTGCCAGCATCTCCACGGGCAGCCCCTACGAGCAGTACTTC.

The V call is TRBV7-9, the J call TRBJ2-5, with D possibly TRBD1 on 5 matching bases. Trimming stripped 5 bases from V and 1 base from J, with 11 bases between. This CDR3 is built from 14 residues. The germline V gene has CDR1 SEHNR and CDR2 FQNEAQ (reference sequence). CDR3 DNA: TGTGCCAGCAGCACCCACAGGAGCCAAGAGACCCAGTACTTC. This translates into CASSTHRSQETQYF.

Only one count was recorded for this clone. The chain links TRBV6-8 to TRBJ1-3; D is ambiguous. The CDR3 covers 14 residues. Between the trimmed V and J ends, which lost 8 bases and 2 bases, there was a span of 13 bases. Germline lookup yields CDR1 MNHGY and CDR2 SAAAGT. For the CDR3, the DNA is TGTGCCAGCCCCTGTTGGGAAGCTGGAAACACCATATATTTT. Translation: CASPCWEAGNTIYF.